These T cell receptor beta chains were read from a single sample in a study of T cell repertoires in cytomegalovirus infection. Their cognate antigens are unknown. TCRdb re-analysed the reads in MiXCR, keeping a single row per CDR3 protein. Of approximately 350,000 distinct CDR3 sequences in the sample, roughly 34% were seen once. The sequenced sample was cultured PBMCs, obtained from culture after CMV antigen stimulation. Source of these receptors: a human donor in good health (CMV status not recorded). Some clones in this sample may be carry-over from other donors' samples. CDR3s include the opening cysteine and the closing phenylalanine or tryptophan. A D gene is named only where the DNA matches it firmly. Where a row states a size, it is once, few, many or the class of an expanded clone; other rows omit it.

.	TRBV10-2	TRBD1	TRBJ1-5	CASSEADRGLQPQHF	TGCGCCAGCAGTGAGGCTGACAGGGGGCTTCAGCCCCAGCATTTT
.	TRBV7-2	.	TRBJ2-3	CASSLFQGLGDTQYF	TGTGCCAGCAGCTTGTTCCAGGGATTGGGAGATACGCAGTATTTT
.	TRBV12-3/TRBV12-4	.	TRBJ1-1	CASNDPAENTEAFF	TGTGCCAGCAATGACCCGGCCGAAAACACTGAAGCTTTCTTT
few	TRBV4-3	TRBD2	TRBJ2-1	CASSQLFKLAEGYNEQFF	TGCGCCAGCAGCCAACTATTTAAACTAGCGGAGGGGTACAATGAGCAGTTCTTC
.	TRBV7-2	.	TRBJ1-6	CASTPTSSYNSPLHF	TGTGCCAGCACCCCGACGAGCTCCTATAATTCACCCCTCCACTTT
.	TRBV6-5	.	TRBJ2-2	CASSPFGGAGELFF	TGTGCCAGCAGCCCTTTCGGGGGAGCCGGGGAGCTGTTTTTT
few	TRBV19	.	TRBJ1-3	CASSIWPVASGNTIYF	TGTGCCAGTAGTATTTGGCCGGTCGCCTCTGGAAACACCATATATTTT
many	TRBV7-8	.	TRBJ2-5	CASSLGSQETQYF	TGTGCCAGCAGCTTAGGCAGCCAAGAGACCCAGTACTTC
.	TRBV20-1	TRBD2	TRBJ2-1	CSARGLAGADEQFF	TGCAGTGCTAGAGGACTAGCGGGAGCGGATGAGCAGTTCTTC
.	TRBV20-1	.	TRBJ2-3	CSARASLHTQYF	TGCAGTGCTAGAGCCAGCCTGCATACGCAGTATTTT
few	TRBV28	.	TRBJ1-1	CASSLATGRFEAFF	TGTGCCAGCAGTTTGGCGACAGGACGCTTTGAAGCTTTCTTT
.	TRBV6-2/TRBV6-3	.	TRBJ1-5	CASRIWDGNQPQHF	TGTGCCAGCAGGATATGGGACGGGAATCAGCCCCAGCATTTT
few	TRBV6-1	.	TRBJ1-5	CASERARQGRQPQHF	TGTGCCAGCGAGAGGGCCCGGCAGGGTCGTCAGCCCCAGCATTTT
.	TRBV20-1	.	TRBJ1-2	CSARDQKAQGYTF	TGCAGTGCTAGAGACCAGAAGGCTCAGGGCTACACCTTC
many	TRBV19	.	TRBJ1-4	CASRSIDRTNEKLFF	TGTGCCAGTCGCTCAATTGACAGGACTAATGAAAAACTGTTTTTT
few	TRBV7-9	.	TRBJ2-7	CASSLRGRGGHEQYF	TGTGCCAGCAGCCTTCGAGGGAGAGGGGGACACGAGCAGTACTTC
.	TRBV10-1	.	TRBJ1-2	CASSDGADAGGYTF	TGCGCCAGCAGTGATGGGGCAGACGCTGGTGGCTACACCTTC
few	TRBV5-4	TRBD2	TRBJ2-1	CASSQRESVNEQFF	TGTGCCAGCAGCCAGCGGGAATCGGTCAATGAGCAGTTCTTC
.	TRBV7-2	.	TRBJ2-3	CASSLIVGTDTQYF	TGTGCCAGCAGCTTAATAGTCGGCACAGATACGCAGTATTTT
many	TRBV12-3/TRBV12-4	TRBD1	TRBJ1-4	CASSLWDRGNEKLFF	TGTGCCAGCAGTTTATGGGACAGGGGCAATGAAAAACTGTTTTTT
.	TRBV11-3	TRBD1	TRBJ2-5	CASSWGTEIRETQYF	TGTGCCAGCAGCTGGGGGACAGAGATTCGGGAGACCCAGTACTTC
.	TRBV3-1	.	TRBJ2-1	CASSQVGINEQFF	TGTGCCAGCAGCCAAGTTGGGATTAATGAGCAGTTCTTC
few	TRBV20-1	TRBD1	TRBJ1-5	CSAHPGQGYQPQHF	TGCAGTGCCCACCCCGGACAGGGCTATCAGCCCCAGCATTTT
.	TRBV5-1	.	TRBJ1-1	CASSYTEGVGTEAFF	TGCGCCAGCAGCTACACCGAAGGGGTGGGGACTGAAGCTTTCTTT
.	TRBV20-1	.	TRBJ1-4	CSARDLGRVYEKLFF	TGCAGTGCTAGAGATCTGGGCCGGGTGTATGAAAAACTGTTTTTT
.	TRBV7-2	.	TRBJ2-1	CASSLAVSGSEQFF	TGTGCCAGCAGCTTAGCGGTTTCGGGGTCCGAGCAGTTCTTC
few	TRBV27	TRBD1	TRBJ2-7	CASSFTRTGVFDEQYF	TGTGCCAGCAGTTTTACCCGGACAGGGGTTTTCGACGAGCAGTACTTC
.	TRBV5-5	TRBD2	TRBJ2-2	CASSPTSGRAPGELFF	TGTGCCAGCAGCCCAACTAGCGGGAGGGCCCCCGGGGAGCTGTTTTTT
.	TRBV12-3/TRBV12-4	.	TRBJ1-1	CASSLGLQGGDPEAFF	TGTGCCAGCAGTTTAGGGCTACAGGGCGGGGATCCTGAAGCTTTCTTT
few	TRBV7-6	.	TRBJ1-5	CASSFSGPNQPQHF	TGTGCCAGCAGCTTCTCAGGGCCTAATCAGCCCCAGCATTTT
.	TRBV12-3/TRBV12-4	.	TRBJ2-2	CASSDHTSPTSHANTGELFF	TGTGCCAGCAGTGACCATACCTCCCCCACAAGTCACGCGAACACCGGGGAGCTGTTTTTT
many	TRBV7-6	TRBD1	TRBJ1-2	CASSSGQGHGYTF	TGTGCCAGCAGCTCAGGACAGGGGCATGGCTACACCTTC
once	TRBV6-1	TRBD2	TRBJ2-7	CASSGLAVSYEQYF	TGTGCCAGCAGTGGCCTAGCGGTCTCCTACGAGCAGTACTTC
.	TRBV28	TRBD2	TRBJ2-5	CASRRGGSETQYF	TGTGCCAGCAGGCGGGGAGGGTCAGAGACCCAGTACTTC
few	TRBV7-2	TRBD1	TRBJ2-7	CASRLGTGVSYEQYF	TGTGCCAGCAGATTGGGAACAGGGGTCTCCTACGAGCAGTACTTC
.	TRBV9	.	TRBJ2-3	CASAKPTSSAVNTQYF	TGTGCCAGCGCGAAACCTACTAGTTCAGCGGTGAATACGCAGTATTTT
.	TRBV19	.	TRBJ2-1	CASSIIGNEQFF	TGTGCCAGTAGTATAATAGGCAATGAGCAGTTCTTC
many	TRBV6-1	.	TRBJ1-5	CASRISIYANQPQHF	TGTGCCAGCAGGATCTCAATTTACGCGAATCAGCCCCAGCATTTT
few	TRBV7-6	TRBD2	TRBJ2-1	CASSPGGTSGADNEQFF	TGTGCCAGCAGCCCCGGGGGGACTAGCGGGGCCGACAATGAGCAGTTCTTC
few	TRBV7-2	.	TRBJ2-3	CASSLAPPSDTQYF	TGTGCCAGCAGCTTAGCCCCCCCTAGCGATACGCAGTATTTT
few	TRBV7-9	TRBD2	TRBJ2-1	CASSLTGLDNEQFF	TGTGCCAGCAGCTTAACGGGACTAGACAATGAGCAGTTCTTC
few	TRBV6-2/TRBV6-3	TRBD2	TRBJ2-1	CASDSVGLAGSEQFF	TGTGCCAGCGACTCGGTGGGTCTAGCGGGTTCTGAGCAGTTCTTC
.	TRBV3-1	.	TRBJ2-7	CASRGTVPYEQYF	TGTGCCAGCCGAGGGACTGTCCCCTACGAGCAGTACTTC
many	TRBV7-2	TRBD1	TRBJ2-5	CASSFGQGRETQYF	TGTGCCAGCAGCTTTGGACAGGGGCGGGAGACCCAGTACTTC
few	TRBV19	.	TRBJ1-1	CASSSGLLGTEAFF	TGTGCCAGTAGTTCGGGGTTGTTGGGCACTGAAGCTTTCTTT
.	TRBV5-5	.	TRBJ2-1	CASSAGLHNEQFF	TGTGCCAGCAGCGCGGGACTTCACAATGAGCAGTTCTTC
.	TRBV24-1	.	TRBJ2-5	CATSDPQETQYF	TGTGCCACCAGTGATCCACAAGAGACCCAGTACTTC
many	TRBV7-8	TRBD2	TRBJ2-4	CASSLGLAGLAKNIQYF	TGTGCCAGCAGCCTCGGACTAGCGGGGCTAGCCAAAAACATTCAGTACTTC
few	TRBV7-6	TRBD1	TRBJ2-3	CASSARDRGTDTQYF	TGTGCCAGCAGCGCCCGGGACAGGGGCACAGATACGCAGTATTTT
.	TRBV18	TRBD1	TRBJ1-5	CASSRTGKSNQPQHF	TGTGCCAGCTCTCGGACAGGGAAAAGCAATCAGCCCCAGCATTTT
.	TRBV11-2	TRBD2	TRBJ2-1	CASSTRGAGGSEQFF	TGTGCCAGCAGCACCCGAGGAGCGGGAGGATCTGAGCAGTTCTTC
.	TRBV3-1	.	TRBJ1-5	CASSQLRQVAGQPQHF	TGTGCCAGCAGCCAACTTCGGCAGGTAGCTGGTCAGCCCCAGCATTTT
few	TRBV11-3	.	TRBJ1-1	CASTGQISTEAFF	TGTGCCAGCACTGGACAGATCTCCACTGAAGCTTTCTTT
few	TRBV19	.	TRBJ1-1	CASKEGPEAFF	TGTGCCAGTAAAGAGGGTCCTGAAGCTTTCTTT
.	TRBV9	.	TRBJ2-1	CASSARWGGKEQFF	TGTGCCAGCAGCGCCCGATGGGGTGGGAAGGAGCAGTTCTTC
few	TRBV28	TRBD1	TRBJ2-3	CASSHRGLGTDTQYF	TGTGCCAGCAGCCACAGGGGGCTCGGCACAGATACGCAGTATTTT
few	TRBV7-8	TRBD1	TRBJ1-5	CASSSSRQGDQPQHF	TGTGCCAGCAGCTCGAGCCGCCAGGGGGATCAGCCCCAGCATTTT
.	TRBV12-3/TRBV12-4	TRBD2	TRBJ2-5	CASTGTSGPRGTQYF	TGTGCCAGCACTGGGACTAGCGGTCCCCGGGGGACCCAGTACTTC
.	TRBV28	.	TRBJ2-5	CASSILVVNQETQYF	TGTGCCAGCAGTATTCTTGTTGTAAACCAAGAGACCCAGTACTTC